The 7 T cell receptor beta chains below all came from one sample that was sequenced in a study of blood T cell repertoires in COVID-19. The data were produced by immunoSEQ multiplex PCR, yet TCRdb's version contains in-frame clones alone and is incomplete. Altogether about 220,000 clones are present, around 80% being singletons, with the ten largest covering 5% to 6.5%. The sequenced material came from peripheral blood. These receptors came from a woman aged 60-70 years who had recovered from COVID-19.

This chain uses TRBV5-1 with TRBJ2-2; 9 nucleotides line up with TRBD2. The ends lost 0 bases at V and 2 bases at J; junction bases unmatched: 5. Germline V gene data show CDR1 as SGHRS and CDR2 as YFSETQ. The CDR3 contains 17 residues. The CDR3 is CASSLVLAGANTGELFF. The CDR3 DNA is TGCGCCAGCAGCTTGGTTTTAGCGGGGGCCAACACCGGGGAGCTGTTTTTT.

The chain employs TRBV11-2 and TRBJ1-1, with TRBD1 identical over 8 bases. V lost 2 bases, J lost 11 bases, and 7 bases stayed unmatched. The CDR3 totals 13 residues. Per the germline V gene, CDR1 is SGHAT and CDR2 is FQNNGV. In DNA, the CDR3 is TGTGCCAGCAGCTTACTGCAGGGGGCCGCGGCTTTCTTT. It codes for CASSLLQGAAAFF.

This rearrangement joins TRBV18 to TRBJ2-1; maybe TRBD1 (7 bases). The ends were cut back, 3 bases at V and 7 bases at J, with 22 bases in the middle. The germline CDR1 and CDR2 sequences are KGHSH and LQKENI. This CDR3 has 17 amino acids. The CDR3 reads CASSPGGGPFTQNEQFF. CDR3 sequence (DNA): TGTGCCAGCTCACCCGGAGGGGGCCCCTTTACCCAAAATGAGCAGTTCTTC.

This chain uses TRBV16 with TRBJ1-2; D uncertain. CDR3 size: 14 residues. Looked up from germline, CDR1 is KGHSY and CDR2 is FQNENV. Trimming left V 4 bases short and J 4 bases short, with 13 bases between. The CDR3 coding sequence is TGTGCCAGCAGCCCGGGTTGGGAGGCCTATGGCTACACCTTC. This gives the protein CASSPGWEAYGYTF.

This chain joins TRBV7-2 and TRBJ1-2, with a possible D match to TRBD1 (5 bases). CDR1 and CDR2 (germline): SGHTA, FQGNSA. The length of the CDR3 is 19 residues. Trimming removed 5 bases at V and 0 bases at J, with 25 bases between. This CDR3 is CASSTLRDFGKEANYGYTF. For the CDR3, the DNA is TGTGCCAGCAGCACCCTCCGGGACTTTGGAAAAGAGGCTAACTATGGCTACACCTTC.

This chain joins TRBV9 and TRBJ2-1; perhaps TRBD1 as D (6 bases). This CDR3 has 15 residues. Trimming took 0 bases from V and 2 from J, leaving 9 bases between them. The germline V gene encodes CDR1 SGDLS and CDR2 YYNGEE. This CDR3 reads CASSVEGGTYNEQFF. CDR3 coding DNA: TGTGCCAGCAGCGTAGAAGGGGGTACCTACAATGAGCAGTTCTTC.

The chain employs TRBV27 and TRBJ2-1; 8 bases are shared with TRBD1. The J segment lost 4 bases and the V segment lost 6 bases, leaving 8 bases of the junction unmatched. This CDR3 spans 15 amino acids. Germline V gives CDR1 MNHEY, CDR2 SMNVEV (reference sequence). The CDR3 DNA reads TGTGCCAGCAGCCGGAAGACAGGGGAGTACAATGAGCAGTTCTTC. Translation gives CASSRKTGEYNEQFF.